The present T cell receptor beta chain was sequenced within a study of T cell responses to AZD1222 COVID-19 vaccine. Notes on the study in general: Of the AZD1222 recipients, only five or six were seropositive at baseline. CD4 TCRs covered the whole spike, strongest at regions 160-218 and 743-854. Spike-specific TCR breadth and depth were elevated following two AZD1222 doses. Repertoire sampling was restricted to post-peak T cell response timepoints.

Using immunoSEQ multiplex PCR, the repertoire was profiled, and TCRdb retains in-frame clones only, with some absent. The repertoire holds more than 70,000 clones, with approximately 88% as singletons. Deletions cut 3 bases from V and 6 bases from J, with 12 bases between. The CDR3 covers 13 residues. The germline V gene has CDR1 SGDLS and CDR2 YYNGEE. Of note for this clone: Its antigen remains unknown.

This receptor was taken from an adult who received the AZD1222 COVID-19 vaccine. This chain uses TRBV9 with TRBJ1-1; no definite D call. The source material was peripheral blood, sampled 28 days after the second AZD1222 dose. The CDR3 region has the DNA TGTGCCAGCAGCGCTCACGACGGGGCTGAAGCTTTCTTT. It encodes CASSAHDGAEAFF.